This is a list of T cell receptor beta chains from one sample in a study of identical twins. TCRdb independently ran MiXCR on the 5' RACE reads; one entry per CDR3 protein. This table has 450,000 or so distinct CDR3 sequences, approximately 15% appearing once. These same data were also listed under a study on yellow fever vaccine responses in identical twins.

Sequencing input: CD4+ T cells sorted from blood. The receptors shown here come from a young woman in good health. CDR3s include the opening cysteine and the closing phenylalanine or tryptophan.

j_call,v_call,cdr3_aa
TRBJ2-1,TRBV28,CAALSGAFKEQFF
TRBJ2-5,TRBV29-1,CSVDRGAGETQYF
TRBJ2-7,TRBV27,CASSLARPIYEQYF
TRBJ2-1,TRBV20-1,CSASAPRGTGAGNEQFF
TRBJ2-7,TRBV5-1,CASSSRQGGYEQYF
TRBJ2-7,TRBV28,CASSAHGPSSYEQYF
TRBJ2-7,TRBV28,CASSLYLTSGNNEQYF
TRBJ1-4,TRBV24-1,CATSDPLATNEKLFF
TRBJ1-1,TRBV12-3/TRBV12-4,CASSFGAGTGDTEAFF
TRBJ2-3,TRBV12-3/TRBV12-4,CASSQLAGLSTDTQYF
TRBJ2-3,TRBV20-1,CSARENTDTQYF
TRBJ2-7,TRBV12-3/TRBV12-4,CASSLARVEQYF
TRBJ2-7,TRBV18,CASSLEIIGYEQYF
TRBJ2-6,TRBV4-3,CASSVRLVDIGAGANVLTF
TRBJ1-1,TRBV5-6,CASSSTGDYTEAFF
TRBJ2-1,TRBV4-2,CASSQQTSGGHNEQFF
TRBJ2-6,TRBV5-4,CASRSQGASGANVLTF
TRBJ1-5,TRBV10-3,CAISVDLGALNQPQHF
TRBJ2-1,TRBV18,CASSPPGDRGGNEQFF
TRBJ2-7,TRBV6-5,CATGTAHEQYF
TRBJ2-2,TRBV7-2,CASSFLGVAGELFF
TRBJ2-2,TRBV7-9,CASSGYPGTRGPELFF
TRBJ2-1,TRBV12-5,CASGSRDSSGQFF
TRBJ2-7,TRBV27,CASRWGSSYEQYF
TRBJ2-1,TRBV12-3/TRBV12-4,CASSTSGSHPGGEQFF
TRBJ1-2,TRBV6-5,CASSYSEGSYGYTF
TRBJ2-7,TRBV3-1,CASSSRTGELHLAYEQYF
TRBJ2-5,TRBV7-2,CASSFPGTGDETQYF
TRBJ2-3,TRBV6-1,CASRGTYDTTDTQYF
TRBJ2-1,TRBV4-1,CASSHPGQGSYNEQFF
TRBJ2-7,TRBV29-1,CSVELTGSSYEQYF
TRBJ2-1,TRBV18,CASSSPAGGYNEQFF
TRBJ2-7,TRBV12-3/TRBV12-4,CASSLNRESEQYF
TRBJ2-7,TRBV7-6,CASSLQRGLAGGRNSYEQYF
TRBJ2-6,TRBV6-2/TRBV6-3,CASSYGAGTLSGANVLTF
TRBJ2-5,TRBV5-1,CASSLGLQGQETQYF
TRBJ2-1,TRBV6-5,CASSILAGGPSNEQFF
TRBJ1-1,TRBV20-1,CSARRPPTEAFF
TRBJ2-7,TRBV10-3,CAIRTDRVSYEQYF
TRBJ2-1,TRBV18,CASSNRISSYNEQFF
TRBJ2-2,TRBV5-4,CASSSNSGSYTGELFF
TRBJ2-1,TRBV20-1,CSASPSSRRDEQFF
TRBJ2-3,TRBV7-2,CASSEQGSDTQYF
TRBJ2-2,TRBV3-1,CASSQSQGLATGELFF
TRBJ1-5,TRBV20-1,CSATTGGNQPQHF
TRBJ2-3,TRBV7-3,CASSSSGQAPMRTDTQYF
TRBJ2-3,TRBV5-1,CASSPSGLAGVLDTQYF
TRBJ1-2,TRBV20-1,CSARDRSGGFGYTF
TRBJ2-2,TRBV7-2,CASSLATSGYTGELFF
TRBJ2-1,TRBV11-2,CASSSVGTVAHNEQFF
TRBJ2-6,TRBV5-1,CASSLAMGASSGANVLTF
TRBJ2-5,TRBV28,CASSPPRFQETQYF
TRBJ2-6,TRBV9,CASSEIQGALGANVLTF
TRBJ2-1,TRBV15,CATSRDAISQFF
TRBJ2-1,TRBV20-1,CSADTGQGADEQFF
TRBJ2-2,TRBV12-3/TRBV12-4,CASRQEGGTGELFF
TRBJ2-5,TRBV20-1,CSAPRGPGRETQYF
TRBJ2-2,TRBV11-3,CASSLVNRMEDTGELFF
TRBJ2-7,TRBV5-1,CASSLGDAYEQYF
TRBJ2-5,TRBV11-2,CASSFQGWNQETQYF